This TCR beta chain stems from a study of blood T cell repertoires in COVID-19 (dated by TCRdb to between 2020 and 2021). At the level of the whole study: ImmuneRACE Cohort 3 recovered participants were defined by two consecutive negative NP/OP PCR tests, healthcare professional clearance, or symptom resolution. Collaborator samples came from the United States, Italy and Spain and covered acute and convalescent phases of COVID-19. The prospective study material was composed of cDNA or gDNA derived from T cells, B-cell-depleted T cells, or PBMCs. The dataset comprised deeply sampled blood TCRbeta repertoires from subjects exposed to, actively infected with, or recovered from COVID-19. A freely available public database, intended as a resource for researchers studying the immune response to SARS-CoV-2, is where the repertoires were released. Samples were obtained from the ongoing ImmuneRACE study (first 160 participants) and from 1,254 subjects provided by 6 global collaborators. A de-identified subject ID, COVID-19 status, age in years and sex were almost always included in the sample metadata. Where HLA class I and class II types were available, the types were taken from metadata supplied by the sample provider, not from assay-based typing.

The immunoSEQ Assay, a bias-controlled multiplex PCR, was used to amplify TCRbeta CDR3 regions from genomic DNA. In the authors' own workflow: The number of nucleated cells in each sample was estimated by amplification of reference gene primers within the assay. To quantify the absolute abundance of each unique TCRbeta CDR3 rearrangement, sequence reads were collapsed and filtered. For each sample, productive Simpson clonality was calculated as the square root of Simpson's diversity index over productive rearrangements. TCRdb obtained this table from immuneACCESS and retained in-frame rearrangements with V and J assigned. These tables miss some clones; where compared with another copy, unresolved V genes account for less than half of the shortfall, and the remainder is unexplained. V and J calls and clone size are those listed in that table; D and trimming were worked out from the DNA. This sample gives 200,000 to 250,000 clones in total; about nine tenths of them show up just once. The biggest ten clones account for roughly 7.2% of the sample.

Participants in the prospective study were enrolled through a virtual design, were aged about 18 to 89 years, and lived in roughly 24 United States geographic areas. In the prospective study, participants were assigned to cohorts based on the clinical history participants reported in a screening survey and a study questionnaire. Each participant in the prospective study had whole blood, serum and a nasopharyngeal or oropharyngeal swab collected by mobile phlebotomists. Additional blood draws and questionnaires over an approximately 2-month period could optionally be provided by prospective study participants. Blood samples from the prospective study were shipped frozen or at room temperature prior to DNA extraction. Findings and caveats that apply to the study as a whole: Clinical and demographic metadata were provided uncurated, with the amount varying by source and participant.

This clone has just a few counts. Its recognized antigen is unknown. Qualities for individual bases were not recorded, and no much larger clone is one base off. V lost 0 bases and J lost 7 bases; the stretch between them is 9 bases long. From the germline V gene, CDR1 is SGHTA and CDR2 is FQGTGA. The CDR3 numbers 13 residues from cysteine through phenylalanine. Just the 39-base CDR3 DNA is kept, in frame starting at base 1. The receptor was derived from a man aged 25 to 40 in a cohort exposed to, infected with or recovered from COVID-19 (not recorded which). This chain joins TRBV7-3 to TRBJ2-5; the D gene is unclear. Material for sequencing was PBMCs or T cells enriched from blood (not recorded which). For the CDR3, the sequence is CASSLTVSGTQYF. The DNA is TGTGCCAGCAGCTTAACTGTATCGGGGACCCAGTACTTC.